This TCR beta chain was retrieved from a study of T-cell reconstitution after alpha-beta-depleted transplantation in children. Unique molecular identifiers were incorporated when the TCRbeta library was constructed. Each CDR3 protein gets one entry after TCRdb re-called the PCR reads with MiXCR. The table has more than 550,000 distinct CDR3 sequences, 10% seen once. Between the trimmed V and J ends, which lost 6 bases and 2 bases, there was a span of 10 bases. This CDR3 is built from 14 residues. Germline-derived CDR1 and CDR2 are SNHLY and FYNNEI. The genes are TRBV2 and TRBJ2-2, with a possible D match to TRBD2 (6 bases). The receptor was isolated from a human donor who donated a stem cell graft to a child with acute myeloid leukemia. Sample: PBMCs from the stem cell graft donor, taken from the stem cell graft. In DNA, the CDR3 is TGTGCCAGCAGGCCCGGGACTAACACCGGGGAGCTGTTTTTT. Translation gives CASRPGTNTGELFF.